Shown below are 16 T cell receptor beta chains from a single sample sequenced in a study of T cell responses to AZD1222 COVID-19 vaccine. Libraries were prepared by immunoSEQ multiplex PCR; TCRdb keeps only in-frame clonotypes and omits some of them. Of around 180,000 clones in the sample, around nine tenths were seen once. The sample in question was peripheral blood, obtained on day 0 of AZD1222 vaccination. These receptors were collected from an adult in good health.

V is TRBV4-1 and J is TRBJ1-1; TRBD1 aligns across 7 bases. Looked up from germline, CDR1 is MGHRA and CDR2 is YSYEKL. CDR3 length: 16 residues. V dropped 5 bases and J dropped 4; count of bases not matched to a gene: 13. This CDR3 reads CASSYREGAQSTEAFF. CDR3 DNA: TGCGCCAGCAGCTACCGGGAGGGGGCGCAGAGCACTGAAGCTTTCTTT.

This chain links TRBV3-1 (or the pseudogene TRBV3-2) with TRBJ2-2; TRBD1 is a possible D gene (6 bases). Per germline, CDR1 LGHDT and CDR2 YNNKEL (reference sequence). There are 16 residues in the CDR3. V lost 1 base to trimming and J lost 2 bases, with 11 bases between them. The DNA for the CDR3 is TGTGCCAGCAGCCAAGTTGGGGGCCCAAACACCGGGGAGCTGTTTTTT. This encodes CASSQVGGPNTGELFF.

The chain joins TRBV11-3 to TRBJ2-5, with TRBD2 as a possible D gene (7 bases). Trimming cost V 5 bases and J 3 bases, with 13 bases left between them. This CDR3 has 14 residues. Germline loops: CDR1 SGHNT, CDR2 YENEEA. The CDR3 bases are TGTGCCAGCAGCCGAGGGGGAGGGGAAGAGACCCAGTACTTC. This sequence encodes CASSRGGGEETQYF. The variable domain in full, completed from reference TRBV11-3 and TRBJ2-5, reads EAGVVQSPRYKIIEKKQPVAFWCNPISGHNTLYWYLQNLGQGPELLIRYENEEAVDDSQLPKDRFSAERLKGVDSTLKIQPAELGDSAVYLCASSRGGGEETQYFGPGTRLLVL.

V usage is TRBV28 and J usage is TRBJ1-2; 7 bases are a match to TRBD1. CDR3 size: 14 residues. Germline V gene lookup returns CDR1 MDHEN and CDR2 SYDVKM. J was trimmed by 3 bases and V by 5 bases; bases with no gene match: 6. DNA for the CDR3: TGTGCCAGCAGTCCAGGGGGAGGGGACTATGGCTACACCTTC. Translating it yields CASSPGGGDYGYTF.

This clone appeared once. In DNA form, the CDR3 reads TGTGCCAGCAGTTTACGGAGTGGCTACACCTTC. Its protein product is CASSLRSGYTF. This sequence joins TRBV28 and TRBJ1-2, with D unclear. The CDR3 is 11 amino acids. V was clipped by 2 bases and J by 7 bases, with 5 bases between them. Per the germline V gene, CDR1 is MDHEN and CDR2 is SYDVKM.

The chain recombines TRBV12-5 with TRBJ1-5, with D uncertain. The CDR3 loop spans 14 amino acids. CDR1 is LGHNT, CDR2 FRNRAP, per germline. V shed 8 bases and J shed 5 bases, with 16 bases lying between them. The CDR3 region has the DNA TGTGCTAGTAAGGGTCCAGGACTCTATCAGCCCCAGCATTTT. Encoded protein: CASKGPGLYQPQHF.

The genes are TRBV9 and TRBJ2-3; 11 nucleotides match TRBD2. J was trimmed by 0 bases and V by 3 bases; bases with no gene match: 21. There are 22 residues in the CDR3. The germline gives CDR1 SGDLS, CDR2 YYNGEE. CDR3 protein: CASSALAFGASGGPSSTDTQYF. For the CDR3, the DNA is TGTGCCAGCAGCGCCCTAGCATTCGGGGCTAGCGGGGGGCCCTCTAGCACAGATACGCAGTATTTT.

The J gene is TRBJ2-7, the V gene TRBV28; no clear D gene. The ends were cut back, 7 bases at V and 3 bases at J, with 7 bases in the middle. CDR1 MDHEN and CDR2 SYDVKM come from the germline V gene. The CDR3 consists of 11 residues. CDR3 protein: CASTDLYEQYF. CDR3 in DNA: TGTGCCAGCACTGACCTCTACGAGCAGTACTTC.

The rearrangement links TRBV11-2 to TRBJ2-5, with D unresolved. Deletions cut 1 base from V and 1 base from J, with 16 bases between. CDR3 length: 17 residues. CDR1 and CDR2 (germline): SGHAT, FQNNGV. CDR3 nucleotide sequence: TGTGCCAGCAGCTTAGTTTTGAGTGAGGTCCTCCAAGAGACCCAGTACTTC. This encodes CASSLVLSEVLQETQYF.

The V and J genes are TRBV5-1 and TRBJ1-5, with D uncertain. The CDR3 totals 13 residues. The germline CDR1 and CDR2 sequences are SGHRS and YFSETQ. Between the trimmed V and J ends, which lost 0 bases and 5 bases, there was a span of 6 bases. The CDR3 DNA sequence: TGCGCCAGCAGCTTGGGGGCAGATCAGCCCCAGCATTTT. Translation: CASSLGADQPQHF.

This rearrangement joins TRBV14 to TRBJ2-3; D is unclear. The germline V gene has CDR1 SGHDN and CDR2 FVKESK. The CDR3 has 17 residues. V lost 0 bases to trimming and J lost 2 bases, with 15 bases between them. CDR3 residues: CASSQDSLNWPTDTQYF. CDR3 in DNA: TGTGCCAGCAGCCAAGATTCCCTCAACTGGCCCACAGATACGCAGTATTTT.

The chain links TRBV6-6 to TRBJ1-1; TRBD1 matches at 11 bases. V was clipped by 5 bases and J by 5 bases; unmatched bases: 7. This CDR3 comprises 15 residues. Germline CDR1 is MNHNY and CDR2 is SVGAGI (reference sequence). CDR3 DNA sequence: TGTGCCAGCAGTACCGGACAGGGGGCGAAGACTGAAGCTTTCTTT. Amino acids: CASSTGQGAKTEAFF.

By sample share, this clone is medium-sized (0.01 to 0.1%). The V call is TRBV4-1, the J call TRBJ1-5; D remains unclear. The CDR3 is made up of 14 amino acids. CDR1 and CDR2 from the germline V gene are MGHRA and YSYEKL. Trimming cost V 0 bases and J 0 bases, with 3 bases left between them. The CDR3 sequence: CASSQDFSNQPQHF. CDR3 bases: TGCGCCAGCAGCCAAGACTTTAGCAATCAGCCCCAGCATTTT.

V is TRBV5-1 and J is TRBJ1-2; D is ambiguous. The CDR3 runs to 13 residues. Per the germline V gene, CDR1 is SGHRS and CDR2 is YFSETQ. V shed 0 bases and J shed 7 bases, with 10 bases lying between them. CDR3 nucleotide sequence: TGCGCCAGCAGCTTGGAAGAGGGAGGTGGCTACACCTTC. This sequence encodes CASSLEEGGGYTF.

The chain is built from TRBV2 and TRBJ1-2; 8 bases fit TRBD1. Looked up from germline, CDR1 is SNHLY and CDR2 is FYNNEI. This CDR3 is 15 amino acids long. J was trimmed by 6 bases and V by 4 bases; bases with no gene match: 10. The CDR3 sequence: CASSGGQVVLNGYTF. The CDR3 DNA reads TGTGCCAGCAGTGGGGGACAGGTAGTCCTGAATGGCTACACCTTC.

V gene TRBV5-1 combines with J gene TRBJ1-1; 7 bases agree with TRBD1. This CDR3 has 14 residues. Unmatched junction bases numbered 1, after V lost 0 bases and J lost 2 bases. In germline, CDR1 is SGHRS, CDR2 YFSETQ. The CDR3, as DNA: TGCGCCAGCAGCTTGGGGACAGGCAACACTGAAGCTTTCTTT. This translates into CASSLGTGNTEAFF. The full variable domain, with the rest looked up from reference TRBV5-1 and TRBJ1-1, is KAGVTQTPRYLIKTRGQQVTLSCSPISGHRSVSWYQQTPGQGLQFLFEYFSETQRNKGNFPGRFSGRQFSNSRSEMNVSTLELGDSALYLCASSLGTGNTEAFFGQGTRLTVV.